Below, 29 T cell receptor beta chains from the same sample are listed, as sequenced in a study of blood T cells in healthy people across ages. Using a J-beta primer mix together with a sample-barcoded 5' primer, a second PCR was run for roughly 6 to 11 cycles. A single record per CDR3 protein comes from TCRdb applying MiXCR to the 5' RACE reads. The sample yields about 900,000 distinct CDR3 sequences, about 62% seen once. Sequences were obtained from blood. All receptors come from a man under 40 in good health.

Here the CDR3 DNA reads TGTGCCAGCAGTTTTCAGGGGACGGGCTACACCTTC. It encodes CASSFQGTGYTF. This chain joins TRBV28 and TRBJ1-2; D perhaps matches TRBD1 (6 bases). The CDR3 has 12 amino acids. Trimming removed 3 bases from V and 8 bases from J, with 10 bases in between. Germline CDR1 and CDR2: MDHEN and SYDVKM.

This clonotype was counted only a few times. The chain recombines TRBV6-5 with TRBJ1-5; the D is unclear. V was clipped by 1 base and J by 7 bases, with 8 bases between them. Germline V lookup: CDR1 MNHEY, CDR2 SVGAGI. This CDR3 has 13 amino acids. CDR3 in amino acids: CASSYFSGQPQHF. The CDR3 region has the DNA TGTGCCAGCAGTTACTTTTCGGGACAGCCCCAGCATTTT.

This clonotype was found a few times. At one end, the junction sequence differs from germline, possibly due to a read error. The genes are TRBV7-7 and TRBJ2-3, with 10 nucleotides matching TRBD2. This CDR3 comprises 16 residues. Germline loops: CDR1 SSHAT, CDR2 FNYEAQ (reference sequence). The CDR3 is CASSLGAGGSTDTQYF. The DNA for the CDR3 is TGTGCTAGCAGCTTAGGAGCGGGGGGGAGCACAGATACGCAGTATTTT.

This clonotype was counted only a few times. This chain uses TRBV5-1 with TRBJ2-7; tentatively, D is TRBD1 (6 bases). Germline lookup yields CDR1 SGHRS and CDR2 YFSETQ. The V and J ends lost 0 bases and 6 bases respectively, with 16 bases between them. The CDR3 sequence is 15 residues long. The CDR3 sequence: CASSLGGQRGSEQYF. CDR3 nucleotide sequence: TGCGCCAGCAGCTTGGGAGGACAGAGGGGATCCGAGCAGTACTTC.

This clonotype was seen once. This chain links TRBV7-2 with TRBJ2-3; D is possibly TRBD2 (6 bases). The V and J ends lost 4 bases and 2 bases respectively, with 13 bases between them. Per the germline V gene, CDR1 is SGHTA and CDR2 is FQGNSA. The CDR3 runs to 15 residues. The CDR3 loop reads CASSSPDYHTDTQYF. DNA for the CDR3: TGTGCCAGCAGCTCGCCGGACTACCACACAGATACGCAGTATTTT. The whole variable domain, filled in from reference TRBV7-2 and TRBJ2-3, reads GAGVSQSPSNKVTEKGKDVELRCDPISGHTALYWYRQSLGQGLEFLIYFQGNSAPDKSGLPSDRFSAERTGGSVSTLTIQRTQQEDSAVYLCASSSPDYHTDTQYFGPGTRLTVL.

The chain is built from TRBV12-3 or TRBV12-4 and TRBJ2-5; D uncertain. The CDR3 is made up of 14 amino acids. Trimming pared 1 base from V and 4 bases from J, leaving 10 bases between. The CDR3 here is CASSLVLGLETQYF. The CDR3, as DNA: TGTGCCAGCAGTTTAGTACTGGGTTTAGAGACCCAGTACTTC.

The genes are TRBV5-5 and TRBJ1-4, with TRBD1 matching 7 bases. The V gene end was trimmed by 0 bases and the J gene end by 6 bases; junction bases not matched to a gene: 5. This CDR3 is built from 15 residues. The germline V gene encodes CDR1 SGHKS and CDR2 YYEKEE (reference sequence). The CDR3 DNA reads TGTGCCAGCAGCTTGGAAACCCAGGGGGATGAAAAACTGTTTTTT. Its protein is CASSLETQGDEKLFF.

The sample holds a few counts of this clonotype. This chain uses TRBV4-2 with TRBJ2-3; 9 positions agree with TRBD2. The germline V gene encodes CDR1 LGHNA and CDR2 YNFKEQ. The V gene end was trimmed by 4 bases and the J gene end by 5 bases; junction bases not matched to a gene: 10. This CDR3 region has 16 residues. The CDR3 region is CASSPLSSGGGDTQYF. The DNA of the CDR3 is TGTGCCAGCAGCCCCCTTAGTAGCGGGGGTGGAGATACGCAGTATTTT.

This clonotype was seen more than once but under ten times. V usage is TRBV5-1 and J usage is TRBJ2-1; 7 bases line up with TRBD2. Losses at the gene ends were 4 bases for V and 10 bases for J; bases not matched to a gene: 14. Germline CDR1 and CDR2: SGHRS and YFSETQ. This CDR3 region has 15 residues. The CDR3 DNA is TGCGCCAGCAGCCCATGGACGTCGACTAGCCTAGAGCAGTTCTTC. Translated: CASSPWTSTSLEQFF.

J is TRBJ1-5 and V is TRBV18; D unresolved. This CDR3 comprises 14 residues. CDR1 is KGHSH, CDR2 LQKENI, per germline. The V end was cut by 0 bases, the J end by 7 bases, with 10 bases between. As DNA, the CDR3 is TGTGCCAGCTCACCACCAACACCTCCCCAGCCCCAGCATTTT. Its translation is CASSPPTPPQPQHF.

The rearrangement links TRBV29-1 to TRBJ2-7; 10 nucleotides agree with TRBD2. This CDR3 comprises 13 residues. Germline trimming cut 5 bases from V and 4 bases from J; bases unmatched to any gene: 5. Germline V CDR1 and CDR2: SQVTM, ANQGSEA. CDR3 amino acids: CSVSGTSVYEQYF. CDR3 DNA: TGCAGCGTTTCCGGGACTAGCGTTTACGAGCAGTACTTC.

This clonotype appeared a few times. The chain has TRBV20-1 and TRBJ2-3; D is uncertain. Germline CDR1 is DFQATT and CDR2 is SNEGSKA (reference sequence). V was trimmed by 6 bases and J by 5 bases, leaving 18 bases between them. This CDR3 has 14 amino acids. As DNA, the CDR3 is TGCAGTGCCCCCGTGGCAGGTCTAATAGATACGCAGTATTTT. Encoded protein: CSAPVAGLIDTQYF.

This clonotype was observed a handful of times. This sequence joins TRBV6-5 and TRBJ2-5, with TRBD2 matching 8 bases. The CDR3 length is 15 residues. Germline CDR1 MNHEY, CDR2 SVGAGI. Trimming at V came to 6 bases and at J to 7 bases, leaving 13 bases not matched to a gene. CDR3: CASSPTGTRSGTQYF. The CDR3 DNA is TGTGCCAGCAGCCCTACCGGGACTAGAAGCGGGACCCAGTACTTC.

The chain is built from TRBV12-3 or TRBV12-4 and TRBJ2-7; D not certain. Trimming took 7 bases from V and 6 from J, leaving 22 bases between them. This CDR3 is built from 15 residues. The CDR3 loop reads CASTTEGRRNREQYF. The CDR3 bases are TGTGCCAGCACTACAGAAGGCAGGCGAAACCGCGAGCAGTACTTC.

This clonotype was found a few times. The chain links TRBV6-5 to TRBJ1-1, with no clear D. V was cut by 2 bases and J by 7 bases, with 11 bases left in between. Germline V gene sequence: CDR1 MNHEY, CDR2 SVGAGI. CDR3 size: 13 residues. The CDR3 loop reads CASSYTLNGEAFF. In nucleotides, the CDR3 is TGTGCCAGCAGTTACACTTTAAACGGTGAAGCTTTCTTT.

The V call is TRBV10-3, the J call TRBJ1-2; D ambiguous. The V gene's germline CDR1 is ENHRY and CDR2 SYGVKD. The CDR3 is made up of 15 amino acids. The V gene lost 0 bases and the J gene lost 0 bases, with 8 bases spanning the gap. CDR3 residues: CAISESTYPNYGYTF. In nucleotides, the CDR3 is TGTGCCATCAGTGAGTCGACATACCCTAACTATGGCTACACCTTC.

The chain employs TRBV25-1 and TRBJ2-1; D is uncertain. Deletions cut 1 base from V and 2 bases from J, with 9 bases between. CDR1 is MGHDK, CDR2 SYGVNS, per germline. The CDR3 contains 15 residues. CDR3 amino acids: CASSEFKGTYNEQFF. CDR3 coding DNA: TGTGCCAGCAGTGAATTTAAAGGGACCTACAATGAGCAGTTCTTC.

The chain has TRBV7-3 and TRBJ2-3; either TRBD1 or TRBD2 may supply D (5 bases each). V gave up 5 bases and J gave up 0 bases, with 12 bases separating them. Germline CDR1 is SGHTA and CDR2 is FQGTGA. CDR3 length equals 15 residues. CDR3 sequence reads: CASSPPGDSTDTQYF. CDR3 nucleotide sequence: TGTGCCAGCAGCCCCCCTGGGGACAGCACAGATACGCAGTATTTT. The full variable domain, rest sourced from reference TRBV7-3 and TRBJ2-3, is GAGVSQTPSNKVTEKGKYVELRCDPISGHTALYWYRQSLGQGPEFLIYFQGTGAADDSGLPNDRFFAVRPEGSVSTLKIQRTERGDSAVYLCASSPPGDSTDTQYFGPGTRLTVL.

CDR3 DNA: TGCAGTGCTAGGGTCATCGAGGCTCTAAACGAGCAGTACTTC. Translating it yields CSARVIEALNEQYF. The gene calls are TRBV20-1 and TRBJ2-7; D remains ambiguous. The germline V gene has CDR1 DFQATT and CDR2 SNEGSKA (reference sequence). This CDR3 comprises 14 residues. Trimming stripped 3 bases from V and 5 bases from J, with 17 bases between.

This clonotype appeared a few times. This rearrangement joins TRBV4-2 to TRBJ2-3; 11 bases map to TRBD2. Germline trimming cut 8 bases from V and 1 base from J; bases unmatched to any gene: 2. The CDR3 covers 14 residues. CDR1 and CDR2 from the germline V gene are LGHNA and YNFKEQ. CDR3 sequence: CASGGLAGTDTQYF. The CDR3 DNA reads TGTGCCAGCGGGGGACTAGCGGGCACAGATACGCAGTATTTT.

The chain has TRBV7-6 and TRBJ2-7, with D hard to call. Germline V gives CDR1 SGHVS, CDR2 FNYEAQ. V was cut by 1 base and J by 3 bases, with 7 bases left in between. The CDR3 covers 13 residues. This CDR3 is CASSLEDGYEQYF. The CDR3 DNA reads as TGTGCCAGCAGCTTAGAAGACGGCTACGAGCAGTACTTC.

Only a few counts were recorded for this clonotype. The chain has TRBV4-2 and TRBJ2-5; TRBD2 matches at 10 bases. CDR1 and CDR2 (germline): LGHNA, YNFKEQ. The J segment lost 3 bases and the V segment lost 0 bases, leaving 4 bases of the junction unmatched. This CDR3 region has 16 residues. CDR3 amino acids: CASSQEGLAGEETQYF. DNA for the CDR3: TGTGCCAGCAGCCAAGAAGGCCTAGCGGGGGAAGAGACCCAGTACTTC.

This clonotype was picked up a small number of times. The chain has TRBV20-1 and TRBJ2-5, with D tentatively TRBD2 (5 bases). The germline V gene encodes CDR1 DFQATT and CDR2 SNEGSKA (reference sequence). CDR3 length equals 15 residues. Trimming stripped 2 bases from V and 7 bases from J, with 20 bases between. CDR3 sequence (DNA): TGCAGTGCTAGATTCGCGGAGAGGGCCCTCGGGACCCAGTACTTC. Protein: CSARFAERALGTQYF.

The chain carries TRBV20-1 and TRBJ1-2, with 7 bases that match TRBD1. Losses at the gene ends were 0 bases for V and 4 bases for J; bases not matched to a gene: 2. Germline V gene lookup returns CDR1 DFQATT and CDR2 SNEGSKA (reference sequence). The CDR3 contains 13 residues. CDR3 sequence reads: CSARDRQGYGYTF. The CDR3 DNA is TGCAGTGCTAGAGATAGACAGGGCTATGGCTACACCTTC.

The chain couples TRBV20-1 to TRBJ2-4; D is possibly TRBD1 (6 bases). The CDR3 covers 12 residues. From germline, CDR1 is DFQATT and CDR2 SNEGSKA (reference sequence). V lost 0 bases and J 13 bases, leaving 13 bases between the germline ends. The CDR3 loop is CSAREDRFEQYF. The CDR3 region has the DNA TGCAGTGCTAGAGAAGACAGGTTTGAGCAGTACTTC.

V gene TRBV7-9 combines with J gene TRBJ1-2; maybe TRBD1 (6 bases). CDR1 and CDR2 (germline): SEHNR, FQNEAQ (reference sequence). Trimming pared 1 base from V and 4 bases from J, leaving 13 bases between. CDR3 size: 15 residues. The CDR3 here is CASSLGPGASYGYTF. In DNA, the CDR3 is TGTGCCAGCAGCTTAGGTCCAGGGGCCTCCTATGGCTACACCTTC.

The V call is TRBV27, the J call TRBJ1-2; D is uncertain. Between the trimmed V and J ends, which lost 3 bases and 8 bases, there was a span of 13 bases. The CDR3 is 13 amino acids. Germline CDR1 is MNHEY and CDR2 is SMNVEV (reference sequence). The CDR3 region is CASSFRRDRGYTF. CDR3 nucleotides: TGTGCCAGCAGTTTCCGCAGAGACCGGGGCTACACCTTC.

This chain joins TRBV28 and TRBJ1-1; a possible D gene is TRBD1 (6 bases). V lost 7 bases and J 5 bases, leaving 8 bases between the germline ends. CDR3 length: 11 residues. Germline V gene data show CDR1 as MDHEN and CDR2 as SYDVKM. CDR3 DNA sequence: TGTGCCAGCATAGGGGGGACTGAAGCTTTCTTT. Encoded protein: CASIGGTEAFF.

In this sample, this clonotype turned up a few times. The chain recombines TRBV12-3 or TRBV12-4 with TRBJ2-3, with 11 positions matching TRBD1. The CDR3 covers 15 residues. The junction had 9 bases not matched to a gene; V was cut back by 5 bases and J by 8 bases. CDR3 nucleotides: TGTGCCAGCAGTCCGCCGGGACAGGGGGTTGGTACGCAGTATTTT. Residues: CASSPPGQGVGTQYF.